Presented here are 4 T cell receptor beta chains from one specimen sequenced in a study of cytomegalovirus exposure and HLA in healthy donors. Researchers ran the PCR with 60 Vbeta and 13 Jbeta primers. TCRdb's table, derived via immunoSEQ multiplex PCR, lists solely in-frame clones and lacks some. This sample carries 100,000 to 150,000 clones, around 81% of them seen once, and the ten largest clones take more than 1%. Sequenced: PBMCs. These receptors were obtained from a female donor in good health and CMV-seronegative.

The J gene is TRBJ2-5, the V gene TRBV5-4; D gene unclear. Germline V CDR1 and CDR2: SGHNT, YYREEE (reference sequence). Trimming removed 4 bases at V and 1 base at J, with 14 bases between. The CDR3 contains 15 residues. The CDR3 nucleotides read TGTGCCAGCAGCCTGCTCGTCGGTGCCCAAGAGACCCAGTACTTC. Encoded protein: CASSLLVGAQETQYF.

Here the CDR3 reads CASSLGTVNYEQYF. DNA of the CDR3: TGCGCCAGCAGCTTGGGGACAGTGAACTACGAGCAGTACTTC. The chain links TRBV5-1 to TRBJ2-7; TRBD1 might be the D (6 bases). Trimming removed 0 bases at V and 3 bases at J, with 10 bases between. The CDR3 is 14 amino acids. The V gene's germline CDR1 is SGHRS and CDR2 YFSETQ.

This chain connects TRBV7-9 to TRBJ2-5; 8 bases agree with TRBD1. The DNA matches TRBJ2-7 better at its end, which makes the J call doubtful. CDR3 length: 15 residues. Germline V CDR1 and CDR2: SEHNR, FQNEAQ (reference sequence). The CDR3 protein is CASSLSGQGTYEQYF. The CDR3, as DNA: TGTGCCAGCAGCTTATCAGGACAGGGCACCTACGAGCAGTACTTC.

The J gene is TRBJ1-2, the V gene TRBV28; TRBD1 matches 9 bases. After removal of 2 bases from V and 8 bases from J, the junction contained 12 bases not matched to a gene. The CDR3 has 16 amino acids. CDR1 is MDHEN and CDR2 is SYDVKM in the germline V gene. CDR3 nucleotides: TGTGCCAGCAGTTTAGAACTTATAGGACAGGGGAACGGCTACACCTTC. Translation: CASSLELIGQGNGYTF.